The sequence of this T cell receptor (beta chain) was determined in a study of T-cell memory formation after mild COVID-19. Overall study context: In these data, TCR clusters were largely donor specific.

The V gene's germline CDR1 is LGHNA and CDR2 YSLEER. Trimming removed 1 base from V and 6 bases from J, with 10 bases in between. The CDR3 length is 14 residues. With constant-segment primers, 5'RACE yielded cDNA libraries of TCR alpha and TCR beta that carried sample barcodes and UMIs. TCRdb independently ran MiXCR on the 5' RACE reads; one entry per CDR3 protein. The sample holds roughly 200,000 distinct CDR3 sequences; roughly a fifth are singletons and the top ten take under 25%. This clonotype has just a few counts. The antigen remains undetermined. Study-level results: Mainly CM and EM harbored the contracting CD4+ clones; mainly EMRA harbored the CD8+ ones.

The sequence was obtained from an adult woman who had mild COVID-19 (a few samples of this study predate the infection). Cell type and time point are not known. The gene calls are TRBV4-3 and TRBJ2-1, with a tentative D call TRBD2 (6 bases). The sequencing sample was made of PBMCs or a T cell subset sorted from them (not recorded which). As DNA, the CDR3 is TGCGCCAGCAGCCAAGGGTGGAGGGGCAATGAGCAGTTCTTC. Its protein is CASSQGWRGNEQFF.